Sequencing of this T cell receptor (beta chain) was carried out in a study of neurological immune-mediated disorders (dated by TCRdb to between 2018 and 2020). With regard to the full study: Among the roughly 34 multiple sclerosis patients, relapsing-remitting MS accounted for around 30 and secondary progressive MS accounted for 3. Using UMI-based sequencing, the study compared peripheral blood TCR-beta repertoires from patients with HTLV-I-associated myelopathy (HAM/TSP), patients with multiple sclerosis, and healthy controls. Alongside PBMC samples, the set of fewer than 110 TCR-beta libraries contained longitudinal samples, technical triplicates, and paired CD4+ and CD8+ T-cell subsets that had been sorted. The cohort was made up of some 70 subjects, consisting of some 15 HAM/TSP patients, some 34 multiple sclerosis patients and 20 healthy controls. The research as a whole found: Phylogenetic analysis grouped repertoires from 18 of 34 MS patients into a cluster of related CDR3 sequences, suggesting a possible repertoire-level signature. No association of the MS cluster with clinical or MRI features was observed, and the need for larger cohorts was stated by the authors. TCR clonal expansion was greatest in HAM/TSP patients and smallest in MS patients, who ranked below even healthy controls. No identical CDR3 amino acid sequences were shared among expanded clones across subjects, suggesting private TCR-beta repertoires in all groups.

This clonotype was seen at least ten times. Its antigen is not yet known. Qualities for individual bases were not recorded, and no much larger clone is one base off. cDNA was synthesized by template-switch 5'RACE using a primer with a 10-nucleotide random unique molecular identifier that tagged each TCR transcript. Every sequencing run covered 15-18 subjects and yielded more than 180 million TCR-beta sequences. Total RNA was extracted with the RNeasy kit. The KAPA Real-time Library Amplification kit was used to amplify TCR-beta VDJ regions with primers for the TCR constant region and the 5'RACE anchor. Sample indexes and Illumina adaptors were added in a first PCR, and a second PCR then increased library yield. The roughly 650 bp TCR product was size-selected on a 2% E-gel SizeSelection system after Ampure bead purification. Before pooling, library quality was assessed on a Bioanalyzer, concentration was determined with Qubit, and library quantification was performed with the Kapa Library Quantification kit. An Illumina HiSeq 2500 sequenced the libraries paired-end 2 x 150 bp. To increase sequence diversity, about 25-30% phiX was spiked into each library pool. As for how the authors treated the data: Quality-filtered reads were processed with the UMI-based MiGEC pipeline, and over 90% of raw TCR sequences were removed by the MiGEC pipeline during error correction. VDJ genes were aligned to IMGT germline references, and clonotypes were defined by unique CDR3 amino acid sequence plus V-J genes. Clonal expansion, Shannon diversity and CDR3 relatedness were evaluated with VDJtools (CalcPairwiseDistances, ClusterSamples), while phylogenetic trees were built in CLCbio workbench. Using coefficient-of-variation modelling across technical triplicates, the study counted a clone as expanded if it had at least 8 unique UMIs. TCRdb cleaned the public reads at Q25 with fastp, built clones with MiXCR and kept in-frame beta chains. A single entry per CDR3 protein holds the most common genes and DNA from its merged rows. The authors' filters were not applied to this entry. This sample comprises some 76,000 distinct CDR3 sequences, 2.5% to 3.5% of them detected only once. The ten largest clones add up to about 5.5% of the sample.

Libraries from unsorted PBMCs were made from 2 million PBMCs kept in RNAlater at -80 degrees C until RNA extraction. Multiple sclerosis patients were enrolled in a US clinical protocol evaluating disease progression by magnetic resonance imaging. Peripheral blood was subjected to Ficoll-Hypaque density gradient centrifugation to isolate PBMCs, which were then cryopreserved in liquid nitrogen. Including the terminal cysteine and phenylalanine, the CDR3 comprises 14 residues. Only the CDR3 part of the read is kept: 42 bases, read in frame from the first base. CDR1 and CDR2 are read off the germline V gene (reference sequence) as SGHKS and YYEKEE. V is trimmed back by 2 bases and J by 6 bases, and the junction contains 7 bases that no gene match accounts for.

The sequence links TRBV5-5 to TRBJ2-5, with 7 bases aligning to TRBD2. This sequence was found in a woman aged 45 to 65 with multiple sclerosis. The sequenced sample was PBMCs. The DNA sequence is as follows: TGTGCCAGCAGCTTCTGGGGGGGGGAGAAGACCCAGTACTTC. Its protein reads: CASSFWGGEKTQYF.